This record concerns one T cell receptor beta chain sequence. The method was immunoSEQ multiplex PCR; TCRdb's version includes in-frame clones alone and lacks a portion of them. The sample lists under 250,000 clones, more than 75% occurring once. This sample is part of a study of blood T cell repertoires in COVID-19. CDR3 length: 15 residues. Trimming removed 4 bases from V and 0 bases from J; junction bases left unmatched: 6. CDR1 and CDR2 (germline): MGHRA, YSYEKL. Material: PBMCs or T cells enriched from blood (not recorded which). The source of this sequence is a man aged 35-49 years who had recovered from COVID-19. The chain combines TRBV4-1 with TRBJ2-7; 7 bases line up with TRBD2. CDR3 in DNA: TGCGCCAGCAGCCTGCGGGGGATAAGCTCCTACGAGCAGTACTTC. This codes for CASSLRGISSYEQYF.